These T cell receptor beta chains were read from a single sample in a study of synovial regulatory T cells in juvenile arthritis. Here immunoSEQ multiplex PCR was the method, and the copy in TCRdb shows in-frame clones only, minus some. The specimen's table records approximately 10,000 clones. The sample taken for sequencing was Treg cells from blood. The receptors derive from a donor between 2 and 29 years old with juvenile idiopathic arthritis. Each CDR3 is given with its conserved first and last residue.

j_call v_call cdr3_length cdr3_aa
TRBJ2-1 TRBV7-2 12 CASSLGRTEQFF
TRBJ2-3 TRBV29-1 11 CSGRRTDTQYF
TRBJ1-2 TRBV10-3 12 CAINGERYGYTF
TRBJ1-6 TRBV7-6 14 CASSFNWYNSLLHF
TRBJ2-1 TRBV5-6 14 CASSFDRNFNEQFF
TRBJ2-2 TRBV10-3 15 CAISLAGGDTGELFF
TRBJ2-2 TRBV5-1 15 CASSFVGANTGELFF
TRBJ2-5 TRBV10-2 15 CASSDWGSRKGTQYF
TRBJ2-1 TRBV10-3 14 CAISAGQGGYEQFF
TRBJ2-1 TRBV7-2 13 CASSFLTHNEQFF
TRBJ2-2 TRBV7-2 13 CASSTSNTGELFF
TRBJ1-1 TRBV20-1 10 CSARGTEAFF
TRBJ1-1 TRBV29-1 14 CSASSGTANTEAFF
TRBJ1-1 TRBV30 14 CAWSDGGMNTEAFF
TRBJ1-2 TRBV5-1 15 CASSLGAGQGYGYTF
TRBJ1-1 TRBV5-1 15 CASSRRMVSNTEAFF
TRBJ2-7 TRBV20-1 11 CSARGSYEQYF
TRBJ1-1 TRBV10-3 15 CAISPRAPSNTEAFF
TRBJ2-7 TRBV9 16 CASSSSGLAGLYEQYF
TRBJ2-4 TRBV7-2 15 CASSRGAAAKNIQYF
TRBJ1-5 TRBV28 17 CASTLIGGQYSNQPQHF
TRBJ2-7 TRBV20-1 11 CSAGRGSEQYF
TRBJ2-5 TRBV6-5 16 CASSYWGLLGGETQYF
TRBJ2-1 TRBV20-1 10 CSATAHEQFF
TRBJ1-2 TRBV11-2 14 CASSSPPTNYGYTF
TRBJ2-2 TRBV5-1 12 CASSPDTGELFF
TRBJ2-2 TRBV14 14 CASRERLLSGELFF
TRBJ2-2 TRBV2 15 CASSTGTGFTGELFF
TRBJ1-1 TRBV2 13 CASSEVERTEAFF
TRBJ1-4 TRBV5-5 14 CASSPQDRGEKLFF
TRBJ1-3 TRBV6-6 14 CASSYSSSGNTIYF
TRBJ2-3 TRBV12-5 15 CASGFGQGAADTQYF
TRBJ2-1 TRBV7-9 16 CASTPSGGTGGSEQFF
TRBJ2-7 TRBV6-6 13 CASSNRGTYEQYF
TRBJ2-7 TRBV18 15 CASSPTGATTYEQYF
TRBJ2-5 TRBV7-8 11 CASSLQARQYF
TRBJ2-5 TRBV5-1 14 CASSSTQVAETQYF
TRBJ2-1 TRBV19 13 CASSIIRGDEQFF
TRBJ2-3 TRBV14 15 CASSFRGRSTDTQYF
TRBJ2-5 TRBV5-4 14 CASSTDYPQETQYF
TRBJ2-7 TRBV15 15 CATSVDRRQFYEQYF
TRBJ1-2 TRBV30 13 CAWDRVGNYGYTF
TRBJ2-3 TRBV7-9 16 CASSFTSGSSGDTQYF
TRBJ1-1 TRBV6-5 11 CASSSGGRAFF
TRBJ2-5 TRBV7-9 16 CASSRGTGIIQETQYF
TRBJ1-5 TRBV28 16 CASSLGGMLHNQPQHF
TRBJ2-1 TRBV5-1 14 CASRGGGLGYEQFF
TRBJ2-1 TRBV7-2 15 CASSLGRAAYNEQFF
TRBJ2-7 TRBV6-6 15 CASRKQGASGYEQYF
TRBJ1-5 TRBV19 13 CASSIAGSQPQHF
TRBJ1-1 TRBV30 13 CAWSLLGNTEAFF
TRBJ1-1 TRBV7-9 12 CASSFLDSGAFF
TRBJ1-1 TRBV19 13 CASSIVRTEKAFF
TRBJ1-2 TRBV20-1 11 CSPVGNRGYTF